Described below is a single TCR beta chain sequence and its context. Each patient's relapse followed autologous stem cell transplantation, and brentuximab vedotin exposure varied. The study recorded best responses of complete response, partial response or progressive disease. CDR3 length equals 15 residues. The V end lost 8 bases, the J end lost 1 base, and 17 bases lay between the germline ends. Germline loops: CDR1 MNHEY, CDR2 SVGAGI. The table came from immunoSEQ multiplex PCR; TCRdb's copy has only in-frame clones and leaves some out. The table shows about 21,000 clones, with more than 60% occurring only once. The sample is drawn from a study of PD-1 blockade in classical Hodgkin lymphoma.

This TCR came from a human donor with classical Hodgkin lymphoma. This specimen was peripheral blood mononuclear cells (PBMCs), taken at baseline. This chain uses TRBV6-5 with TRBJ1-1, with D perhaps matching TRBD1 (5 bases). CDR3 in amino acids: CASRRRGSTNTEAFF. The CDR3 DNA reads TGTGCCAGCCGGAGGAGGGGCTCGACGAACACTGAAGCTTTCTTT.